This T cell receptor (beta chain) came from a study of T-cell reconstitution after alpha-beta-depleted transplantation in children. Study results and caveats: Where some patients showed high TCRbeta diversity at day 60, it came from recipient T cells and thymic progenitors that had survived.

In regard to this clonotype: The antigen is not known.

Researchers prepared the TCRbeta library using unique molecular identifiers, the study reports. From the PCR reads, TCRdb called clonotypes with MiXCR, one entry per CDR3 protein. The top ten hold 11% to 15% of the sample, which has under 750,000 distinct CDR3 sequences, around 23% seen once. Germline V CDR1 and CDR2: KGHSH, LQKENI. This CDR3 contains 16 residues. The V end lost 3 bases, the J end lost 2 bases, and 13 bases lay between the germline ends. This clonotype was sampled from a boy younger than two who had a stem cell transplant for acute myeloid leukemia, so the T cells may come from the graft donor. The chain combines TRBV18 with TRBJ2-2; D ambiguous. The specimen comprised PBMCs, mostly from graft donor cells, sampled 360 days after TCRalphabeta/CD19-depleted stem cell transplant. The CDR3 is CASSPLRTHNTGELFF. The CDR3 nucleotides are TGTGCCAGCTCACCGCTTAGGACGCATAACACCGGGGAGCTGTTTTTT.